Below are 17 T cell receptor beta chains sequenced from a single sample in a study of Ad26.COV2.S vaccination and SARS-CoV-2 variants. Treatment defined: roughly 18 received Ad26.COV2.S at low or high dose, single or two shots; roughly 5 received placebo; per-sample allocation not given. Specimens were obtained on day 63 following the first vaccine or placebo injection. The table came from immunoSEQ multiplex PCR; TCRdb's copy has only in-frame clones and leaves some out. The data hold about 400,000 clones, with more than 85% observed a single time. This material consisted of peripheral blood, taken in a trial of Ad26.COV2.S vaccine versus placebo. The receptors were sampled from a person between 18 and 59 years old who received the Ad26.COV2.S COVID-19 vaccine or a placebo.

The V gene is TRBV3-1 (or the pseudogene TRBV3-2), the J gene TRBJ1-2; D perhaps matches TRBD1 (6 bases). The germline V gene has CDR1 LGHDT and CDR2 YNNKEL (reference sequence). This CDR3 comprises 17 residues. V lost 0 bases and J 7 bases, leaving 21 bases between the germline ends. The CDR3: CASSQEGQTPPYSGYTF. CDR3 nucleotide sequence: TGTGCCAGCAGCCAAGAAGGACAGACTCCACCTTATTCTGGCTACACCTTC.

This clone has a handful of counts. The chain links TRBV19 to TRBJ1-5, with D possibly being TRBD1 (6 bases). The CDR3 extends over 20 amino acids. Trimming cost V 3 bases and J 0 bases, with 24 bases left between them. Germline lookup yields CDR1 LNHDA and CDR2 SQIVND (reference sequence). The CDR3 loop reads CASSIPDRTTRFGSNQPQHF. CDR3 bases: TGTGCCAGTAGTATTCCCGACAGGACGACAAGGTTTGGTAGCAATCAGCCCCAGCATTTT.

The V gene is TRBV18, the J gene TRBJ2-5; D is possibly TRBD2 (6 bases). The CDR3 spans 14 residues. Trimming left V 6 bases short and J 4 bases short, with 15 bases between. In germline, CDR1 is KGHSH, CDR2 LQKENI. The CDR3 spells CASSFGGLGETQYF. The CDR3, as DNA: TGTGCCAGCTCCTTTGGGGGACTTGGAGAGACCCAGTACTTC.

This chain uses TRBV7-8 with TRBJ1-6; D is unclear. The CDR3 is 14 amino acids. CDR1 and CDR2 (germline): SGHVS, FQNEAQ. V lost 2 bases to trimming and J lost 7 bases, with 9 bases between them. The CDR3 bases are TGTGCCAGCAGCTTAACTCAAAACAATTCACCCCTCCACTTT. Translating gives CASSLTQNNSPLHF.

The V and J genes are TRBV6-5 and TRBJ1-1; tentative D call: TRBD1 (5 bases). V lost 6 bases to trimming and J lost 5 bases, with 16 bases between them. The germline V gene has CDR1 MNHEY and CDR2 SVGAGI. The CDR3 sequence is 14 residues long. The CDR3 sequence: CASSWGREGTEAFF. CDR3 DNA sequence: TGTGCCAGCAGCTGGGGCAGGGAGGGTACTGAAGCTTTCTTT.

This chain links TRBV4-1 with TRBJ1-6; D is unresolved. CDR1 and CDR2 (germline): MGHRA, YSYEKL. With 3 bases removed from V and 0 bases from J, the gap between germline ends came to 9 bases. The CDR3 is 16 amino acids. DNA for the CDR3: TGCGCCAGCAGCCACTCGATGAGCTCCTATAATTCACCCCTCCACTTT. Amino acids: CASSHSMSSYNSPLHF.

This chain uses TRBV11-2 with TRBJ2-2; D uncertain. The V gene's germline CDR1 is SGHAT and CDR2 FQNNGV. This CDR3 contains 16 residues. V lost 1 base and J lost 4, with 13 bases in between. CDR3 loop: CASSLVEGLLTGELFF. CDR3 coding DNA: TGTGCCAGCAGCTTAGTTGAAGGGTTGCTCACCGGGGAGCTGTTTTTT.

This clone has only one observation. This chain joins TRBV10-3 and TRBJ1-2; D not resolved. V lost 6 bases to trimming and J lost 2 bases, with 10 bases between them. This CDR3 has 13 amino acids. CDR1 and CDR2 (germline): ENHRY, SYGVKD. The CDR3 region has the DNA TGTGCCATCAGAGGAAACGGAAACTATGGCTACACCTTC. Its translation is CAIRGNGNYGYTF.

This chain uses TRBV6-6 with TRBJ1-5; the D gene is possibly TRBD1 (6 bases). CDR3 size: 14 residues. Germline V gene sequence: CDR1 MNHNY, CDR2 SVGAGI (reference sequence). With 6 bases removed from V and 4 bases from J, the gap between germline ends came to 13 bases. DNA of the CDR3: TGTGCCAGCAGCACGGACAGAAGAAATCAGCCCCAGCATTTT. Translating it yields CASSTDRRNQPQHF.

As DNA, the CDR3 is TGTGCCAGCACCCTTGCAGGGACAGGGGGGTCCGGGGAGCTGTTTTTT. Amino acids: CASTLAGTGGSGELFF. V gene TRBV7-8 combines with J gene TRBJ2-2; 11 bases match TRBD1. The germline CDR1 and CDR2 sequences are SGHVS and FQNEAQ. Trimming cost V 7 bases and J 6 bases; bases outside gene matches: 10. The length of the CDR3 is 16 residues.

CDR3 in DNA: TGTGCCAGCAGTTACTCGATATACGGGGAGGACGCTTTCTTT. Translation: CASSYSIYGEDAFF. The chain couples TRBV6-6 to TRBJ1-1; D is ambiguous. Germline CDR1 is MNHNY and CDR2 is SVGAGI (reference sequence). The CDR3 is 14 residues long. V lost 0 bases and J lost 11, with 16 bases in between.

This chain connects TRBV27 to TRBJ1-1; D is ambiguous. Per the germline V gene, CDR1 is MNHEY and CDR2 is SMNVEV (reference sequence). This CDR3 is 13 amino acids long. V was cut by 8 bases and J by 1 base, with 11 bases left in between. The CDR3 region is CASRGEWNTEAFF. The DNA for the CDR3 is TGTGCCAGCCGAGGAGAGTGGAACACTGAAGCTTTCTTT.

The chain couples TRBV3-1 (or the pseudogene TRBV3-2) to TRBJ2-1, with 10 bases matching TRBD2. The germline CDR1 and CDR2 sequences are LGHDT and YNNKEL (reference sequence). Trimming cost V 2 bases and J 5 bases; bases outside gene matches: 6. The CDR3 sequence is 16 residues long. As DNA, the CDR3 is TGTGCCAGCAGCCAACCCACCGGGACTAGCGACAATGAGCAGTTCTTC. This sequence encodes CASSQPTGTSDNEQFF.

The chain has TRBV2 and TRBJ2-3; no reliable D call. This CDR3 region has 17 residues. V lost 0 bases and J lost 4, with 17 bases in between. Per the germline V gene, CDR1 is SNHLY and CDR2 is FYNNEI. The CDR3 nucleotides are TGTGCCAGCAGTGAAGCCCATAAGTCCACGCGCCCAGATACGCAGTATTTT. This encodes CASSEAHKSTRPDTQYF.

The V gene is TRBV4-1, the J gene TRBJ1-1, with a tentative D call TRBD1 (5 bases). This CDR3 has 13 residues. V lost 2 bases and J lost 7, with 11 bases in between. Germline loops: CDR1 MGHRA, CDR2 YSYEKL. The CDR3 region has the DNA TGCGCCAGCAGCCAACAGGGCGGGGATGAAGCTTTCTTT. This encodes CASSQQGGDEAFF.

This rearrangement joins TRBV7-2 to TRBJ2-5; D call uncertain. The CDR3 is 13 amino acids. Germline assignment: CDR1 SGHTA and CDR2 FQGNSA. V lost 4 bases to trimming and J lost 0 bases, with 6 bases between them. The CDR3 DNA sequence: TGTGCCAGCAGCTCCGGACACCAAGAGACCCAGTACTTC. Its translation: CASSSGHQETQYF.

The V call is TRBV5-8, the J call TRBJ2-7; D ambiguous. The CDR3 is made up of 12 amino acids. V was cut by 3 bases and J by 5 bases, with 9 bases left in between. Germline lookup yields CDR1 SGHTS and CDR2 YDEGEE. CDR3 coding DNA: TGTGCCAGCAGCTATAACTCGAACGAGCAGTACTTC. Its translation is CASSYNSNEQYF.